The 14 T cell receptor beta chains presented below share a single source sample, sequenced in a study of control samples from healthy donors and cancer patients. Measured with immunoSEQ multiplex PCR; TCRdb has only the in-frame clones, and not every one. The sample records around 110,000 clones, 93% being singletons. The specimen sequenced was blood. These receptors were collected from a young man in good health.

CDR3 region: CASSLEGTEDGYTF. The CDR3 nucleotides read TGCGCCAGCAGCTTGGAAGGAACAGAAGATGGCTACACCTTC. The gene calls are TRBV5-1 and TRBJ1-2, with D uncertain. The CDR3 loop spans 14 amino acids. V shed 0 bases and J shed 6 bases, with 12 bases lying between them. The germline V gene has CDR1 SGHRS and CDR2 YFSETQ.

The chain is built from TRBV30 and TRBJ2-5, with a tentative D call TRBD1 (5 bases). The V end was cut by 0 bases, the J end by 2 bases, with 13 bases between. This CDR3 is 15 amino acids long. Germline CDR1 and CDR2: GTSNPN and SVGIG (reference sequence). This chain's CDR3 is CAWSVGDSPQETQYF. The CDR3 region has the DNA TGTGCCTGGAGTGTAGGTGACAGTCCACAAGAGACCCAGTACTTC.

The rearrangement uses TRBV30 and TRBJ1-1; possibly TRBD1 for D (5 bases). The CDR3 runs to 16 residues. CDR1 is GTSNPN and CDR2 is SVGIG in the germline V gene (reference sequence). Trimming cost V 2 bases and J 0 bases, with 16 bases left between them. CDR3 residues: CAWSLILPGLNTEAFF. The DNA of the CDR3 is TGTGCCTGGAGTCTTATTTTACCGGGGCTGAACACTGAAGCTTTCTTT. Supplemented by reference TRBV30 and TRBJ1-1, the full variable domain reads SQTIHQWPATLVQPVGSPLSLECTVEGTSNPNLYWYRQAAGRGLQLLFYSVGIGQISSEVPQNLSASRPQDRQFILSSKKLLLSDSGFYLCAWSLILPGLNTEAFFGQGTRLTVV.

This chain's CDR3 is CASSDRTGGNEQFF. CDR3 nucleotides: TGTGCCAGCAGTGACCGAACAGGGGGCAATGAGCAGTTCTTC. V usage is TRBV6-4 and J usage is TRBJ2-1; 8 nucleotides agree with TRBD1. Unmatched junction bases numbered 3, after V lost 2 bases and J lost 6 bases. There are 14 residues in the CDR3. Germline V gene lookup returns CDR1 MRHNA and CDR2 SNTAGT.

This clone was counted many times. The chain combines TRBV25-1 with TRBJ2-5, with D perhaps being TRBD1 or TRBD2 (5 bases each). The germline V and J ends were trimmed by 4 bases and 5 bases, with 11 bases remaining between them. This CDR3 region has 13 residues. Per germline, CDR1 MGHDK and CDR2 SYGVNS. The CDR3 coding sequence is TGTGCCAGCAGTGGTAGAGGGGCGGAGACCCAGTACTTC. Its translation is CASSGRGAETQYF.

This chain links TRBV5-1 with TRBJ1-2; tentative D call: TRBD1 (6 bases). CDR3 length equals 13 residues. The V and J ends lost 0 bases and 8 bases respectively, with 11 bases between them. The germline CDR1 and CDR2 sequences are SGHRS and YFSETQ. DNA for the CDR3: TGCGCCAGCAGCTTGGAGGGGGGTGAAGGCTACACCTTC. Its translation is CASSLEGGEGYTF.

This chain uses TRBV5-4 with TRBJ2-5; D is unresolved. CDR3 size: 15 residues. V shed 1 base and J shed 2 bases, with 12 bases lying between them. Germline V gene lookup returns CDR1 SGHNT and CDR2 YYREEE (reference sequence). For the CDR3, the DNA is TGTGCCAGCAGCTTGAGAGAGGTGGGGCAAGAGACCCAGTACTTC. Encoded protein: CASSLREVGQETQYF.

The rearrangement links TRBV7-6 to TRBJ2-1; D is unresolved. Trimming left V 2 bases short and J 0 bases short, with 17 bases between. The CDR3 loop spans 18 amino acids. The germline V gene encodes CDR1 SGHVS and CDR2 FNYEAQ. CDR3 region: CASSLYFAGRGSYNEQFF. The CDR3 coding sequence is TGTGCCAGCAGCTTATATTTCGCCGGGCGAGGCTCCTACAATGAGCAGTTCTTC.

This chain links TRBV5-6 with TRBJ2-2; 7 nucleotides line up with TRBD1. Germline CDR1 is SGHDT and CDR2 is YYEEEE. V lost 0 bases and J lost 1; bases outside the gene matches: 6. The CDR3 runs 17 residues. CDR3 in DNA: TGTGCCAGCAGCTTGGAAATAGGGGGCTGGAACACCGGGGAGCTGTTTTTT. Translating it yields CASSLEIGGWNTGELFF.

The V and J genes are TRBV13 and TRBJ1-1; TRBD1 matches at 9 bases. The CDR3 consists of 16 residues. Trimming cost V 0 bases and J 4 bases; bases outside gene matches: 6. CDR1 and CDR2 from the germline V gene are PRHDT and FYEKMQ (reference sequence). CDR3: CASSLGPGQGGTEAFF. Written as DNA, the CDR3 is TGTGCCAGCAGCTTAGGGCCGGGACAGGGTGGCACTGAAGCTTTCTTT.

CDR3 sequence (DNA): TGTGCCAGTACCGTTCGTGCTACGTCCGCAGATACGCAGTATTTT. Amino acid sequence: CASTVRATSADTQYF. The chain couples TRBV19 to TRBJ2-3, with unresolved D. Germline CDR1 LNHDA, CDR2 SQIVND (reference sequence). Trimming took off 7 bases at V and 4 bases at J, with 18 bases between the two ends. The CDR3 runs to 15 residues.

The CDR3 DNA reads TGTGCCAGTAGTACCATCAAGTCCTACGAGCAGTACTTC. Amino acids: CASSTIKSYEQYF. The V call is TRBV19, the J call TRBJ2-7, with D hard to call. Trimming stripped 4 bases from V and 1 base from J, with 8 bases between. CDR1 and CDR2 (germline): LNHDA, SQIVND (reference sequence). The CDR3 loop spans 13 amino acids.

The genes are TRBV25-1 and TRBJ2-5; D is undetermined. This CDR3 has 11 residues. Trimming cost V 6 bases and J 0 bases, with 2 bases left between them. Germline loops: CDR1 MGHDK, CDR2 SYGVNS. DNA of the CDR3: TGTGCCAGCAGCCACCAAGAGACCCAGTACTTC. The encoded protein is CASSHQETQYF.

This rearrangement joins TRBV9 to TRBJ1-6; D is unclear. Germline V gives CDR1 SGDLS, CDR2 YYNGEE. This CDR3 has 12 amino acids. V shed 3 bases and J shed 7 bases, with 5 bases lying between them. The CDR3 here is CASSAQNSPLHF. The DNA for the CDR3 is TGTGCCAGCAGCGCCCAGAATTCACCCCTCCACTTT. The whole variable domain, filled in from reference TRBV9 and TRBJ1-6, reads DSGVTQTPKHLITATGQRVTLRCSPRSGDLSVYWYQQSLDQGLQFLIQYYNGEERAKGNILERFSAQQFPDLHSELNLSSLELGDSALYFCASSAQNSPLHFGNGTRLTVT.